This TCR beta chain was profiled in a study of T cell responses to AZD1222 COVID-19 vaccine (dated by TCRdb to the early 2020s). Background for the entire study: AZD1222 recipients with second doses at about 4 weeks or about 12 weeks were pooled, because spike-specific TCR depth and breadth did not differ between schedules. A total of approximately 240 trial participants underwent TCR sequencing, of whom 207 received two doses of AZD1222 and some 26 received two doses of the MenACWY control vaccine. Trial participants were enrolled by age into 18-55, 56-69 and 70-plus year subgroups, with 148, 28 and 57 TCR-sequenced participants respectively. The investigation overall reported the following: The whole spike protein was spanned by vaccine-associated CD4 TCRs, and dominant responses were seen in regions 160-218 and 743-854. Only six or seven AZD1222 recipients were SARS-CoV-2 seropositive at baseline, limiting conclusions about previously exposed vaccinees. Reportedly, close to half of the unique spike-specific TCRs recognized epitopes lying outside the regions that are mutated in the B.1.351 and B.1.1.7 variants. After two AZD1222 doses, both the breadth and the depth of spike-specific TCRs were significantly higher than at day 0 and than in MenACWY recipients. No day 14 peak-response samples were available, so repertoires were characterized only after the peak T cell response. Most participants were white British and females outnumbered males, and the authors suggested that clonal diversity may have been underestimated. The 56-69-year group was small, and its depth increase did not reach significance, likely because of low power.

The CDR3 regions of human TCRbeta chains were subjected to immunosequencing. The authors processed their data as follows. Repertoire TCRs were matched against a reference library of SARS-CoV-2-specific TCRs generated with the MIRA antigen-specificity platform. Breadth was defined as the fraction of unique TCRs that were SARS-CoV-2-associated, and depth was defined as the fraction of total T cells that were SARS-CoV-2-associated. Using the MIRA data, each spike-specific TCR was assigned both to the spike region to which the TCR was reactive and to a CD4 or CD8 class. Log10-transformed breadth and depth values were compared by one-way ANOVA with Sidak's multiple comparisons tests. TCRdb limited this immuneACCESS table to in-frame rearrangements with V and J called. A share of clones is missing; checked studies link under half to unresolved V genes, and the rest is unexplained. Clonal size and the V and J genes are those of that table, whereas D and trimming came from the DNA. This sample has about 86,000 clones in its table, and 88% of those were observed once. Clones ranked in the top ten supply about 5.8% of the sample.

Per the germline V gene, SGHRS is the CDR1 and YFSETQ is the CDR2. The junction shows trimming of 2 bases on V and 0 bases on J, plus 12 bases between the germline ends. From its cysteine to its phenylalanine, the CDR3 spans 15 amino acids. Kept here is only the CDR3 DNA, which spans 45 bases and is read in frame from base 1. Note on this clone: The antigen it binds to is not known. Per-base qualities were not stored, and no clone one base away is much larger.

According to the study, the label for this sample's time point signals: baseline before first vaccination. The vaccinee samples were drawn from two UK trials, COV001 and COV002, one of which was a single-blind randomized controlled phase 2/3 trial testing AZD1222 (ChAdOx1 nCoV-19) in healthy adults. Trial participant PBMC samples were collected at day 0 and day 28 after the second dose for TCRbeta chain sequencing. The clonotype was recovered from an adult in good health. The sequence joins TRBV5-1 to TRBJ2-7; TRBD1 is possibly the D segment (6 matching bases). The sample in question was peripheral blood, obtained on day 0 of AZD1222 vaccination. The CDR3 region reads CASSFGTMSSYEQYF. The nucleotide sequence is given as TGCGCCAGCAGCTTTGGGACAATGAGCTCCTACGAGCAGTACTTC.